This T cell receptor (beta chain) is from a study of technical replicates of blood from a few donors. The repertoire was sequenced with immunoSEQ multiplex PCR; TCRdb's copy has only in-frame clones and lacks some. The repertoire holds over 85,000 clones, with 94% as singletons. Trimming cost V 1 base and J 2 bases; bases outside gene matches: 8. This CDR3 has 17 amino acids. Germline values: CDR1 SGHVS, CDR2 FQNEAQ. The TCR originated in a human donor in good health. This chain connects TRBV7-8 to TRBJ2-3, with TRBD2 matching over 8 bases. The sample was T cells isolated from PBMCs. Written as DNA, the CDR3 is TGTGCCAGCAGCTTAGGGTACGCGGGAGGCCCCACAGATACGCAGTATTTT. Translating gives CASSLGYAGGPTDTQYF.